Shown below are 17 T cell receptor beta chains from a single sample sequenced in a study of blood T cell repertoires in COVID-19. The assay was immunoSEQ multiplex PCR, and TCRdb's table has in-frame clones only and misses some. The sample holds about 40,000 clones, 91% seen once. Input material: peripheral blood. The origin of the receptors is a woman of 80 years or more with acute or convalescent COVID-19.

The chain is built from TRBV5-6 and TRBJ1-4; 7 bases line up with TRBD1. Germline loops: CDR1 SGHDT, CDR2 YYEEEE. The CDR3 consists of 15 residues. With V trimmed by 3 bases and J by 7 bases, 9 bases remained unmatched. The CDR3 DNA reads TGTGCCAGCAGCTCCCTGCGGAGGGGGCGTGAAAAACTGTTTTTT. Amino acids: CASSSLRRGREKLFF.

The CDR3 loop reads CASSVGTGGYGELFF. The CDR3 coding sequence is TGTGCCAGCAGCGTGGGGACAGGGGGCTACGGGGAGCTGTTTTTT. V gene TRBV9 combines with J gene TRBJ2-2; TRBD1 matches at 12 bases. CDR1 and CDR2 from the germline V gene are SGDLS and YYNGEE. This CDR3 has 15 amino acids. The ends lost 2 bases at V and 7 bases at J; junction bases unmatched: 3.

This clone appeared a few times. The rearrangement uses TRBV6-5 and TRBJ1-4; D gene unclear. The CDR3 runs 14 residues. Germline V gene sequence: CDR1 MNHEY, CDR2 SVGAGI. Trimming took 7 bases from V and 6 from J, leaving 15 bases between them. The CDR3, as DNA: TGTGCCAGCACCACCCGGCCAGGTTATGAAAAACTGTTTTTT. This gives the protein CASTTRPGYEKLFF.

The chain is built from TRBV7-9 and TRBJ1-2; TRBD1 might be the D (6 bases). V gave up 2 bases and J gave up 7 bases, with 17 bases separating them. The CDR3 length is 15 residues. CDR1 and CDR2 (germline): SEHNR, FQNEAQ (reference sequence). The CDR3 sequence: CASSLPIRGRGGYTF. In nucleotides, the CDR3 is TGTGCCAGCAGCTTACCAATCAGGGGTAGGGGTGGCTACACCTTC.

This chain connects TRBV2 to TRBJ2-6; 7 positions match TRBD1. Trimming at V came to 7 bases and at J to 2 bases, leaving 2 bases not matched to a gene. This CDR3 spans 14 amino acids. CDR1 is SNHLY, CDR2 FYNNEI, per germline. The CDR3 DNA reads as TGTGCCAGCAACCAGGGGGCTGGGGCCAACGTCCTGACTTTC. As protein: CASNQGAGANVLTF. Supplemented by reference TRBV2 and TRBJ2-6, the full variable domain reads EPEVTQTPSHQVTQMGQEVILRCVPISNHLYFYWYRQILGQKVEFLVSFYNNEISEKSEIFDDQFSVERPDGSNFTLKIRSTKLEDSAMYFCASNQGAGANVLTFGAGSRLTVL.

The V and J genes are TRBV30 and TRBJ1-4, with no clear D. V lost 2 bases and J 7 bases, leaving 11 bases between the germline ends. The germline gives CDR1 GTSNPN, CDR2 SVGIG (reference sequence). This CDR3 contains 13 residues. CDR3 sequence: CAWSREGPEKLFF. In nucleotides, the CDR3 is TGTGCCTGGAGTCGGGAGGGCCCTGAAAAACTGTTTTTT.

The chain carries TRBV19 and TRBJ2-1, with TRBD1 identical over 8 bases. V lost 4 bases and J lost 4; bases outside the gene matches: 6. The germline V gene has CDR1 LNHDA and CDR2 SQIVND (reference sequence). The CDR3 contains 15 residues. This CDR3 reads CASSTRQGRYNEQFF. CDR3 bases: TGTGCCAGTAGTACCCGACAGGGGCGGTACAATGAGCAGTTCTTC.

This clone is a singleton in its sample. V usage is TRBV6-1 and J usage is TRBJ2-7, with 9 bases aligning to TRBD1. Per the germline V gene, CDR1 is MNHNS and CDR2 is SASEGT. Germline trimming cut 2 bases from V and 5 bases from J; bases unmatched to any gene: 4. The CDR3 runs to 14 residues. The CDR3 coding sequence is TGTGCCAGCAGTGAATGGGACAGGGTAAACGAGCAGTACTTC. Its protein is CASSEWDRVNEQYF.

CDR3: CASSEISRVGSPLHF. The CDR3 DNA is TGTGCCAGCAGTGAAATCTCCAGGGTGGGCTCACCCCTCCACTTT. The chain is built from TRBV2 and TRBJ1-6, with a weak D call TRBD1 (5 bases). This CDR3 contains 15 residues. V lost 2 bases and J lost 10, with 15 bases in between. Germline V gene lookup returns CDR1 SNHLY and CDR2 FYNNEI.

This chain connects TRBV5-1 to TRBJ2-1; 10 bases fit TRBD2. Germline V gives CDR1 SGHRS, CDR2 YFSETQ. V was clipped by 7 bases and J by 3 bases; unmatched bases: 7. This CDR3 region has 15 residues. This CDR3 is CASGERTSGYNEQFF. The DNA for the CDR3 is TGCGCCAGCGGGGAACGGACTAGCGGCTACAATGAGCAGTTCTTC. Together with reference TRBV5-1 and TRBJ2-1, the CDR3 gives the full variable domain: KAGVTQTPRYLIKTRGQQVTLSCSPISGHRSVSWYQQTPGQGLQFLFEYFSETQRNKGNFPGRFSGRQFSNSRSEMNVSTLELGDSALYLCASGERTSGYNEQFFGPGTRLTVL.

V usage is TRBV5-5 and J usage is TRBJ1-5, with no clear D. The CDR3 spans 13 residues. Per germline, CDR1 SGHKS and CDR2 YYEKEE (reference sequence). V lost 1 base to trimming and J lost 0 bases, with 2 bases between them. CDR3 residues: CASSLLSNQPQHF. CDR3 DNA sequence: TGTGCCAGCAGCTTGCTTAGCAATCAGCCCCAGCATTTT.

This chain joins TRBV7-2 and TRBJ2-4, with D maybe TRBD1 (6 bases). The CDR3 covers 14 residues. Trimming shortened V by 5 bases and J by 8 bases, and 16 bases separated the two germline ends. Germline V gene sequence: CDR1 SGHTA, CDR2 FQGNSA. CDR3 loop: CASSLTGPSDIQYF. The CDR3 region has the DNA TGTGCCAGCAGCCTTACAGGGCCCTCGGACATTCAGTACTTC.

This clone was seen only a few times. The gene calls are TRBV29-1 and TRBJ2-1; D remains unclear. This CDR3 is built from 13 residues. Per the germline V gene, CDR1 is SQVTM and CDR2 is ANQGSEA. Between the trimmed V and J ends, which lost 0 bases and 14 bases, there was a span of 17 bases. This chain's CDR3 is CSVEELSGASEFF. DNA for the CDR3: TGCAGCGTTGAAGAACTATCCGGAGCTTCGGAGTTCTTC.

The gene calls are TRBV4-1 and TRBJ2-1; 15 positions agree with TRBD2. Unmatched junction bases numbered 7, after V lost 0 bases and J lost 4 bases. Germline V lookup: CDR1 MGHRA, CDR2 YSYEKL. This CDR3 region has 19 residues. Here the CDR3 reads CASSQERTSGGARYNEQFF. The CDR3 DNA reads as TGCGCCAGCAGCCAAGAGAGGACTAGCGGGGGGGCGAGATACAATGAGCAGTTCTTC.

The CDR3 spells CAISEWSGRGTQYF. The CDR3 DNA sequence: TGTGCCATCAGTGAGTGGTCAGGGCGGGGGACCCAGTACTTC. The rearrangement uses TRBV10-3 and TRBJ2-5; D is possibly TRBD2 (6 bases). Trimming pared 1 base from V and 7 bases from J, leaving 13 bases between. This CDR3 comprises 14 residues. Germline CDR1 and CDR2: ENHRY and SYGVKD.

This chain joins TRBV7-9 and TRBJ1-1, with D possibly TRBD1 on 5 matching bases. Trimming stripped 1 base from V and 11 bases from J, with 20 bases between. The CDR3 is 15 residues long. Germline V gives CDR1 SEHNR, CDR2 FQNEAQ (reference sequence). The CDR3 nucleotides read TGTGCCAGCAGCTTAGGGATGGTTGTGAACGCAGGGGCTTTCTTT. Its protein is CASSLGMVVNAGAFF.

The chain carries TRBV19 and TRBJ2-6; weak D call: TRBD1 (5 bases). The V gene's germline CDR1 is LNHDA and CDR2 SQIVND (reference sequence). The CDR3 runs to 17 residues. Trimming removed 3 bases from V and 3 bases from J, with 15 bases in between. Here the CDR3 reads CASSILWGRDGANVLTF. CDR3 DNA sequence: TGTGCCAGTAGTATTCTTTGGGGCAGGGATGGGGCCAACGTCCTGACTTTC. Combining the CDR3 with reference TRBV19 and TRBJ2-6 gives the whole variable domain DGGITQSPKYLFRKEGQNVTLSCEQNLNHDAMYWYRQDPGQGLRLIYYSQIVNDFQKGDIAEGYSVSREKKESFPLTVTSAQKNPTAFYLCASSILWGRDGANVLTFGAGSRLTVL.